The clone carrying this T cell receptor beta chain came up many times. TCRdb reanalysed the RACE reads using MiXCR and keeps one entry per CDR3 protein. The sample lists around 360,000 distinct CDR3 sequences; more than 5% were seen once. The data stem from a study of human T cells and chemical hapten exposure. Germline V gene lookup returns CDR1 KGHSH and CDR2 LQKENI. CDR3 length: 13 amino acids. V gave up 8 bases and J gave up 0 bases, with 8 bases separating them. The time point: patch test 2, 6 weeks after DPC sensitization. Treatment reported: therapeutic diphenylcyclopropenone sensitization with weekly scalp DPC.

Sample: whole blood, taken in connection with sensitization to the hapten diphenylcyclopropenone (DPC). The receptor comes from a woman aged 18-30 years with alopecia areata. Some clones in this sample may be carry-over from other donors' samples. The rearrangement uses TRBV18 and TRBJ1-3; D is uncertain. The CDR3 nucleotides are TGTGCCAGCAGCCCAGACTCTGGAAACACCATATATTTT. Translated: CASSPDSGNTIYF.